This T cell receptor (beta chain) was documented in a study of T cell clonotyping in hematopoietic cell transplantation. The germline V gene has CDR1 LNHDA and CDR2 SQIVND (reference sequence). The CDR3 runs to 15 residues. V lost 9 bases to trimming and J lost 8 bases; unmatched junction nucleotides: 18. This clone has only one observation. Antigen specificity is unknown. Study-level points and caveats: Cells were unsorted, so CD4 and CD8 contributions were not separated.

Using immunoSEQ multiplex PCR, the repertoire was profiled, and TCRdb retains in-frame clones only, with some absent. The data hold 9,500 to 15,000 clones, with 75% to 90% observed a single time. The sequence derives from a human donor who either received an allogeneic hematopoietic cell transplant for a myeloid malignancy or was a related donor (not recorded which). Some clones in this sample may be carry-over from other donors' samples. The gene calls are TRBV19 and TRBJ1-1; 7 nucleotides match TRBD1. Sequencing was carried out using peripheral blood mononuclear cells. The CDR3 is CAREYSVEGATEAFF. CDR3 coding DNA: TGTGCCAGGGAATACTCAGTCGAGGGGGCTACGGAAGCTTTCTTT.